This entry describes one T cell receptor (beta chain). The data stem from a study of CD8 T cells in Susac syndrome. Germline CDR1 SNHLY, CDR2 FYNNEI. Trimming pared 7 bases from V and 3 bases from J, leaving 12 bases between. The CDR3 is 14 residues long. cDNA came from approximately 0.5 to 1 ug RNA primed by random hexamers. The immunoSEQ assay covered 54 Vbeta and 13 Jbeta segments for CDR3. TCRdb ran MiXCR on the immunoSEQ multiplex PCR reads and lists one entry per CDR3 protein. Of about 280,000 distinct CDR3 sequences listed, 70% to 90% are singletons. The multiple sclerosis control group consisted of treatment-naive patients whose relapsing-remitting disease, which was either stable or active, fulfilled revised McDonald criteria. The TEMRA cells underwent FACS enrichment, while the CD8+ and CD4+ T cells underwent negative isolation.

The genes are TRBV2 and TRBJ2-2, with unresolved D. This clonotype was obtained from a human donor with multiple sclerosis. Sequenced sample: CD8+ T cells from PBMCs. The CDR3 spells CASNPAEDTGELFF. In DNA, the CDR3 is TGTGCCAGCAACCCGGCAGAAGACACCGGGGAGCTGTTTTTT.